This TCR beta chain was captured in a study of beta chain features in type 1 diabetes. Study information: Sorted cells examined across all samples numbered 107,917,701.

The CDR3 extends over 14 amino acids. V was shortened by 4 bases and J by 3 bases, with 12 bases between the two germline ends. CDR1 and CDR2 (germline): SGHTA, FQGNSA. The whole isolated RNA underwent reverse transcription, so sequencing captured expressed TCRB transcripts. This table comes from immunoSEQ multiplex PCR, and its TCRdb copy is limited to in-frame clones, with some not included. There are roughly 230,000 clones in the sample; over 9.5% occur only once, and under 0.045% lies in the top ten. Only a few counts were recorded for this clone. The sample was naive CD4+ T cells from blood. The gene calls are TRBV7-2 and TRBJ1-1; D possibly corresponds to TRBD1 (5 bases). The receptor comes from a woman aged 18-29 years in good health. Here the CDR3 reads CASSSPWGDTEAFF. The CDR3 DNA sequence: TGTGCCAGCAGCTCCCCCTGGGGCGACACTGAAGCTTTCTTT.